The 20 T cell receptor beta chains reported below all come from one sample, sequenced in a study of Tregs in tolerant kidney transplant recipients. Some clones are missing from TCRdb's copy, which holds only in-frame ones; the method was immunoSEQ multiplex PCR. Its clone listing holds 50,000 to 65,000 clones. The sample here was CD4+ T cells from blood, taken before the transplant. The receptors shown here come from a human donor who received a combined kidney and bone marrow transplant.

Concerning this clone itself: The read ends 3 residues early relative to the CDR3; the germline J gene fills the gap. The chain links TRBV6-2 or TRBV6-3 to TRBJ1-2; D may be TRBD1 (5 bases). CDR1 is MNHEY, CDR2 SVGEGT, per germline. Trimming left V 7 bases short and J 0 bases short, with 12 bases between. There are 14 residues in the CDR3. This chain's CDR3 is CASNPRTTNYGYTF. The sequenced part of the CDR3 DNA is TGTGCCAGCAATCCCCGGACAACTAACTATGGC.

Turning to this clone: The read halts 3 residues ahead of the CDR3 end, with the missing end drawn from the germline J gene. V is TRBV19 and J is TRBJ2-7; TRBD1 is a possible D gene (9 bases). The CDR3 runs 14 residues. Germline loops: CDR1 LNHDA, CDR2 SQIVND (reference sequence). The V and J ends lost 11 bases and 2 bases respectively, with 19 bases between them. Incomplete CDR3 DNA: TGTGCCGCCGGCGGGGGGACAGGGACCTACGAG. Translating gives CAAGGGTGTYE. In full, the CDR3 is CAAGGGTGTYEQYF.

Of note for this clone: From the germline J gene comes the end of the CDR3, since the read stops 3 residues before it. V is TRBV6-1 and J is TRBJ2-2, with D possibly being TRBD2 (6 bases). Trimming left V 4 bases short and J 9 bases short, with 15 bases between. CDR3 size: 14 residues. CDR1 MNHNS and CDR2 SASEGT come from the germline V gene. Incomplete CDR3 DNA: TGTGCCAGCAGTGTCCCGGGACTGTCCCGGGAG. It is translated as CASSVPGLSRE. The full CDR3 reads CASSVPGLSRELFF.

A word on this clone: The CDR3 end lies 3 residues beyond the end of the read and is filled in from the germline J gene. The rearrangement joins TRBV30 to TRBJ2-1, with 9 bases aligning to TRBD2. The CDR3 length is 15 residues. Germline values: CDR1 GTSNPN, CDR2 SVGIG (reference sequence). The V segment lost 0 bases and the J segment 2 bases; nucleotides outside the gene matches: 2. CDR3 protein: CAWSVLAGAYNEQFF. The sequenced part of the CDR3 DNA is TGTGCCTGGAGTGTACTAGCGGGTGCCTACAATGAG.

Points on this clone: The read finishes 3 residues shy of the CDR3 end, and the germline J gene is used to complete it. This chain connects TRBV7-2 to TRBJ1-5; perhaps TRBD1 as D (6 bases). This CDR3 contains 15 residues. Trimming pared 0 bases from V and 5 bases from J, leaving 11 bases between. Germline CDR1 and CDR2: SGHTA and FQGNSA. Partial CDR3 DNA: TGTGCCAGCAGCTTAGCCAGGGGAGGGGATCAGCCC. It specifies CASSLARGGDQP. In full, the CDR3 is CASSLARGGDQPQHF.

Comments on this clone: The read terminates 3 residues before the CDR3 end, so the remaining end is supplied by the germline J gene. The gene calls are TRBV2 and TRBJ2-5; tentative D call: TRBD1 (6 bases). V lost 7 bases and J 1 base, leaving 10 bases between the germline ends. This CDR3 contains 13 residues. CDR1 is SNHLY, CDR2 FYNNEI, per germline. Incomplete CDR3 DNA: TGTGCCAGCAAGGCCAGGGGCCAAGAGACC. Its translation is CASKARGQET. In full, the CDR3 reads CASKARGQETQYF.

Concerning this clone: The CDR3 end lies 3 residues beyond the end of the read and is filled in from the germline J gene. The rearrangement joins TRBV18 to TRBJ1-5, with D possibly TRBD1 on 5 matching bases. The CDR3 has 15 residues. V gave up 6 bases and J gave up 0 bases, with 12 bases separating them. Germline CDR1 and CDR2: KGHSH and LQKENI. CDR3 amino acids: CASSRARDSNQPQHF. Incomplete CDR3 DNA: TGTGCCAGCTCGCGAGCCAGGGATAGCAATCAGCCC.

On this clone: The CDR3 end is not reached by the read, which stops 3 residues before it; the germline J gene fills it in. This rearrangement joins TRBV7-7 to TRBJ2-5, with TRBD2 matching over 11 bases. Germline assignment: CDR1 SSHAT and CDR2 FNYEAQ (reference sequence). This CDR3 contains 17 residues. V gave up 1 base and J gave up 2 bases; unmatched junction bases: 6. CDR3: CASSLEVLAGGQETQYF. CDR3 bases read: TGTGCCAGCAGCTTAGAGGTGCTAGCGGGAGGTCAAGAGACC.

To note about this clone: From the germline J gene comes the end of the CDR3, since the read stops 3 residues before it. The chain is built from TRBV5-1 and TRBJ2-3, with 8 bases fitting TRBD1. Trimming at V came to 3 bases and at J to 0 bases, leaving 3 bases not matched to a gene. Germline lookup yields CDR1 SGHRS and CDR2 YFSETQ. This CDR3 comprises 15 residues. Incomplete CDR3 DNA: TGCGCCAGCAGCTCGACAGGGGACAGCACAGATACG. It encodes CASSSTGDSTDT. The whole CDR3 is CASSSTGDSTDTQYF. Drawing the rest from reference TRBV5-1 and TRBJ2-3, the complete variable domain is KAGVTQTPRYLIKTRGQQVTLSCSPISGHRSVSWYQQTPGQGLQFLFEYFSETQRNKGNFPGRFSGRQFSNSRSEMNVSTLELGDSALYLCASSSTGDSTDTQYFGPGTRLTVL.

Concerning this clone itself: The CDR3 extends 3 residues past the end of the read, so its final part is completed from the germline J gene. This chain connects TRBV19 to TRBJ1-2; 9 nucleotides match TRBD1. With 8 bases clipped from V and 2 bases from J, the junction kept 9 bases outside the gene matches. Germline loops: CDR1 LNHDA, CDR2 SQIVND (reference sequence). The CDR3 runs 15 residues. The DNA read from the CDR3 is TGTGCCAGTCGGCAGGGGGACAGGGCCAACTATGGC. This encodes CASRQGDRANYG. The CDR3 in full is CASRQGDRANYGYTF.

For this clone: The CDR3 end is not reached by the read, which stops 3 residues before it; the germline J gene fills it in. This sequence joins TRBV19 and TRBJ1-4; perhaps TRBD1 as D (6 bases). This CDR3 comprises 15 residues. Trimming took 3 bases from V and 6 from J, leaving 14 bases between them. Germline V gives CDR1 LNHDA, CDR2 SQIVND (reference sequence). The sequenced part of the CDR3 DNA is TGTGCCAGTAGTATGGACAGCATACTGGATGAAAAA. The encoded protein is CASSMDSILDEK. The full CDR3 protein reads CASSMDSILDEKLFF.

Concerning this clone itself: The read is 3 residues too short to cover the CDR3 end, so that end is filled in from the germline J gene. The rearrangement uses TRBV6-1 and TRBJ2-7, with 7 bases that match TRBD1. The CDR3 is 14 amino acids. Germline CDR1 MNHNS, CDR2 SASEGT. V lost 4 bases, J lost 2 bases, and 5 bases stayed unmatched. Incomplete CDR3 DNA: TGTGCCAGCAGTGTTCAAGACAGGGCCTACGAG. Encoded protein: CASSVQDRAYE. In full, the CDR3 reads CASSVQDRAYEQYF.

CDR3 DNA (partial): TGTGCCAGCAGCGCCCCGGGACAGGGATCCTACGAG. Protein: CASSAPGQGSYE. The full CDR3 is CASSAPGQGSYEQYF. The J gene is TRBJ2-7, the V gene TRBV7-6, with TRBD1 matching 9 bases. The read is 3 residues too short to cover the CDR3 end, so that end is filled in from the germline J gene. Germline CDR1 reads SGHVS; CDR2 reads FNYEAQ. Unmatched junction bases numbered 6, after V lost 5 bases and J lost 1 base. This CDR3 contains 15 residues.

As for this clone: Sequencing ends 3 residues short of the CDR3 end; the germline J gene provides the rest. The J gene is TRBJ2-3, the V gene TRBV29-1, with a possible D match to TRBD1 (5 bases). The CDR3 runs to 16 residues. Germline assignment: CDR1 SQVTM and CDR2 ANQGSEA. V lost 5 bases and J lost 0, with 18 bases in between. The CDR3 sequence is CSVPLWGVISTDTQYF. Partial CDR3 DNA: TGCAGCGTTCCCCTCTGGGGCGTAATTAGCACAGATACG.

Notes on this clone: Coverage ceases 3 residues before the CDR3 finishes, and the germline J gene fills in the end. This chain uses TRBV18 with TRBJ1-2, with TRBD1 identical over 7 bases. The CDR3 spans 15 residues. Trimming removed 3 bases from V and 4 bases from J; junction bases left unmatched: 8. Germline CDR1 reads KGHSH; CDR2 reads LQKENI. CDR3 protein: CASSPPAGQLYGYTF. Incomplete CDR3 DNA: TGTGCCAGCTCACCGCCCGCGGGACAGCTCTATGGC.

A remark on this clone: The CDR3 end lies 3 residues beyond the end of the read and is filled in from the germline J gene. The V gene is TRBV5-1, the J gene TRBJ1-1; D unclear. Trimming shortened V by 0 bases and J by 5 bases, and 17 bases separated the two germline ends. CDR3 length: 16 amino acids. CDR1 and CDR2 from the germline V gene are SGHRS and YFSETQ. The chain's CDR3 is CASSLALPGLGTEAFF. The covered CDR3 bases are TGCGCCAGCAGCTTGGCTCTACCGGGGTTGGGAACTGAA. Full variable domain (remainder filled in from reference TRBV5-1 and TRBJ1-1): KAGVTQTPRYLIKTRGQQVTLSCSPISGHRSVSWYQQTPGQGLQFLFEYFSETQRNKGNFPGRFSGRQFSNSRSEMNVSTLELGDSALYLCASSLALPGLGTEAFFGQGTRLTVV.

With respect to this clone: The read ends 3 residues early relative to the CDR3; the germline J gene fills the gap. The chain uses TRBV20-1 and TRBJ1-2, with TRBD1 as a possible D gene (5 bases). V was pared by 2 bases and J by 6 bases, with 19 bases between. Germline V CDR1 and CDR2: DFQATT, SNEGSKA (reference sequence). The length of the CDR3 is 15 residues. The sequenced CDR3 bases are TGCAGTGCTAGAAAGGGAGGAGGGGAGTGGGATGGC. This sequence encodes CSARKGGGEWDG. The CDR3, in full, reads CSARKGGGEWDGYTF.

Comment on this clone: The read comes to an end 3 residues before the CDR3 does, leaving the germline J gene to fill in the end. The genes are TRBV7-6 and TRBJ2-1; 7 bases map to TRBD1. CDR1 and CDR2 (germline): SGHVS, FNYEAQ. This CDR3 has 15 amino acids. V shed 5 bases and J 1 base; nucleotides not matched to a gene: 5. The CDR3 is CASSKGGLSYNEQFF. The sequenced part of the CDR3 DNA is TGTGCCAGCAGCAAAGGGGGCCTGTCCTACAATGAG.

The part of the CDR3 DNA that was read is TGTGCCAGCAGCTTAGCAGGGTCTAACTATGGC. It specifies CASSLAGSNYG. The whole CDR3 region reads CASSLAGSNYGYTF. The chain employs TRBV7-9 and TRBJ1-2; no clear D gene. The read terminates 3 residues before the CDR3 end, so the remaining end is supplied by the germline J gene. This CDR3 region has 14 residues. V dropped 0 bases and J dropped 0 bases, with 5 bases sitting between them. The germline CDR1 and CDR2 sequences are SEHNR and FQNEAQ (reference sequence).

About this clone: The read gets to within 3 residues of the CDR3 end, and the germline J gene fills in the rest. The V call is TRBV30, the J call TRBJ2-3; D is possibly TRBD2 (6 bases). Germline V CDR1 and CDR2: GTSNPN, SVGIG (reference sequence). The CDR3 contains 15 residues. Between the trimmed V and J ends, which lost 4 bases and 1 base, there was a span of 15 bases. Partial CDR3 DNA: TGTGCCTGGACCCCGTACGGGGGACGCACAGATACG. It encodes CAWTPYGGRTDT. The whole CDR3 protein is CAWTPYGGRTDTQYF.